The clone carrying this TCR beta chain was counted ten times or more. TCRdb processed the RT-PCR reads anew with MiXCR; each CDR3 protein has one entry. The sample contains under 95,000 distinct CDR3 sequences, approximately 5.2% of which appear only once. This specimen comes from a study of patients and donors after allogeneic stem cell transplantation. This sequence originates from a human donor who was either an allogeneic HSCT recipient or a stem cell or donor lymphocyte infusion donor (not recorded which). It is not recorded whose cells these are; they may come from a transplant donor. What was sequenced was blood, either unsorted or a sorted T cell fraction (not recorded which).

CDR3: CASSSSATILYGYTF. The CDR3 region has the DNA TGCGCCAGCAGCTCTTCAGCCACCATCCTCTATGGCTACACCTTC. The chain couples TRBV5-1 to TRBJ1-2; D gene uncertain. The CDR3 contains 15 residues. V shed 3 bases and J shed 4 bases, with 16 bases lying between them. CDR1 SGHRS and CDR2 YFSETQ come from the germline V gene.